The rows below give T cell receptor beta chains drawn from one sample of a study of regulatory T cells in long-lasting Graves disease. MiXCR was run by TCRdb on the multiplex PCR reads, yielding one entry per CDR3 protein. This table has about 470,000 distinct CDR3 sequences, around 20% appearing once. The material sequenced was peripheral blood mononuclear cells (PBMCs), taken when the disease was refractory, from a patient treated with antithyroid drugs. The receptors shown here come from a female donor with Graves disease. The CDR3 runs from the conserved cysteine through the conserved F or W. The order of the fields is V gene, D gene, clone size, J gene, CDR3 protein, CDR3 DNA. D genes are given only for firm matches. Some rows have no size entry. The others give once, few or many, or a class for an expanded clone.

>TRBV9|TRBD2|few|TRBJ2-1
CASSGLAGGNHNEQFF
TGTGCCAGCAGCGGGCTCGCGGGAGGGAACCACAATGAGCAGTTCTTC
>TRBV13|.|many|TRBJ1-4
CASSDTVGQATNEKLFF
TGTGCCAGCAGCGATACCGTCGGGCAGGCAACTAATGAAAAACTGTTTTTT
>TRBV25-1|TRBD2|many|TRBJ2-3
CASRAPTSGRGRDTQYF
TGTGCCAGCAGAGCCCCGACTAGCGGGAGGGGGAGAGATACGCAGTATTTT
>TRBV7-2|.|.|TRBJ2-3
CASSLGRTPHWSTDTQYF
TGTGCCAGCAGCTTAGGAAGGACACCCCATTGGAGCACAGATACGCAGTATTTT
>TRBV28|.|.|TRBJ1-3
CASSYTISGNTIYF
TGTGCCAGCAGTTATACTATCTCTGGAAACACCATATATTTT
>TRBV9|.|.|TRBJ2-7
CASSPTTEQYF
TGTGCCAGCAGCCCTACCACCGAGCAGTACTTC
>TRBV6-2/TRBV6-3|TRBD2|.|TRBJ2-7
CASSYSTAGGEREQYF
TGTGCCAGCAGTTACTCGACTGCGGGAGGAGAGCGCGAGCAGTACTTC
>TRBV5-1|TRBD1|.|TRBJ2-2
CASSPGTGFFTGELFF
TGCGCCAGCAGCCCCGGGACAGGGTTTTTCACCGGGGAGCTGTTTTTT
>TRBV5-6|TRBD1|.|TRBJ2-3
CASSLRQGAPRTDTQYF
TGTGCCAGCAGCTTAAGACAGGGGGCGCCCCGCACAGATACGCAGTATTTT
>TRBV15|.|.|TRBJ2-7
CATSDRDKRYEQYF
TGTGCCACCAGCGACCGGGACAAACGATACGAGCAGTACTTC
>TRBV20-1|TRBD1|.|TRBJ2-7
CSARTGGDREQYF
TGCAGTGCTAGAACAGGGGGCGATCGCGAGCAGTACTTC
>TRBV12-3/TRBV12-4|.|many|TRBJ2-7
CASSSPFSGSYEQYF
TGTGCCAGCAGTTCTCCTTTCAGTGGCTCCTACGAGCAGTACTTC
>TRBV7-2|TRBD1|.|TRBJ2-7
CASSPSAGTEYEQYF
TGTGCCAGCAGCCCAAGCGCCGGGACAGAGTACGAGCAGTACTTC
>TRBV7-2|.|many|TRBJ1-6
CASSPGNNNSPLHF
TGTGCCAGCAGCCCCGGGAACAATAATTCACCCCTCCACTTT
>TRBV6-9|.|many|TRBJ1-2
CASSYLRGAHYGYTF
TGTGCCAGCAGTTACTTGAGAGGGGCTCACTATGGCTACACCTTC
>TRBV5-1|TRBD2|.|TRBJ2-2
CASSLLAGEVGELFF
TGCGCCAGCAGCCTGCTAGCGGGAGAGGTCGGGGAGCTGTTTTTT
>TRBV28|.|many|TRBJ2-7
CASSRGDSYEQYF
TGTGCCAGCAGCCGGGGCGACTCCTACGAGCAGTACTTC
>TRBV28|TRBD2|few|TRBJ2-1
CASSRLAGGFGSYNEQFF
TGTGCCAGCAGCAGACTAGCGGGAGGGTTCGGCTCCTACAATGAGCAGTTCTTC
>TRBV14|.|many|TRBJ1-1
CASSQDTSSEAFF
TGTGCCAGCAGCCAAGATACGAGTTCTGAAGCTTTCTTT
>TRBV29-1|.|.|TRBJ1-1
CSSVSNTEAFF
TGCAGCTCCGTGAGCAACACTGAAGCTTTCTTT
>TRBV20-1|.|.|TRBJ2-2
CSALAPNTGELFF
TGCAGTGCCCTAGCGCCTAACACCGGGGAGCTGTTTTTT
>TRBV14|.|.|TRBJ2-2
CASSQDTMWDLNTGELFF
TGTGCCAGCAGCCAAGACACTATGTGGGACTTGAACACCGGGGAGCTGTTTTTT
>TRBV20-1|TRBD2|.|TRBJ2-7
CSARFFGLAGEGSYEQYF
TGCAGTGCTAGGTTTTTCGGACTAGCGGGAGAGGGCTCCTACGAGCAGTACTTC
>TRBV27|.|many|TRBJ1-1
CASSIGAPNTEAFF
TGTGCCAGCAGTATAGGAGCTCCGAACACTGAAGCTTTCTTT
>TRBV29-1|.|many|TRBJ2-7
CSTRTDDYEQYF
TGCAGCACGCGGACAGACGACTACGAGCAGTACTTC
>TRBV5-1|.|.|TRBJ2-6
CASSLAVSSGANVLTF
TGCGCCAGCAGCTTGGCGGTATCCTCTGGGGCCAACGTCCTGACTTTC
>TRBV12-3/TRBV12-4|TRBD1|many|TRBJ2-6
CASSPGQGAPGANVLTF
TGTGCCAGCAGTCCGGGACAGGGGGCGCCTGGGGCCAACGTCCTGACTTTC
>TRBV15|TRBD1|few|TRBJ1-1
CATSDRVNTEAFF
TGTGCCACCAGCGACAGGGTGAACACTGAAGCTTTCTTT
>TRBV30|.|many|TRBJ1-1
CAWSEGGTEAFF
TGTGCCTGGAGTGAAGGGGGGACTGAAGCTTTCTTT
>TRBV11-2|.|many|TRBJ2-7
CASSLGDVTYEQYF
TGTGCCAGCAGCTTGGGGGACGTCACCTACGAGCAGTACTTC
>TRBV18|.|.|TRBJ2-2
CASSPEQDTGELFF
TGTGCCAGCTCACCCGAGCAGGATACCGGGGAGCTGTTTTTT
>TRBV5-1|TRBD2|.|TRBJ2-7
CASSPRAAGGNYEQYF
TGCGCCAGCAGCCCTCGGGCGGCGGGGGGGAACTACGAGCAGTACTTC
>TRBV5-1|.|.|TRBJ1-3
CASSPTGASGNTIYF
TGTGCCAGCAGTCCGACAGGCGCATCTGGAAACACCATATATTTT
>TRBV29-1|.|many|TRBJ1-1
CSVLRWNTEAFF
TGCAGCGTTCTTAGGTGGAACACTGAAGCTTTCTTT
>TRBV30|.|few|TRBJ2-7
CAWTQGGGEQYF
TGTGCCTGGACCCAAGGGGGGGGCGAGCAGTACTTC
>TRBV2|.|many|TRBJ2-7
CASSESQYEQYF
TGTGCCAGCAGTGAATCTCAGTACGAGCAGTACTTC
>TRBV7-9|.|.|TRBJ2-7
CASSLGTLASAIQYF
TGTGCCAGCAGCTTAGGTACGTTGGCCAGCGCAATTCAGTACTTC
>TRBV29-1|.|few|TRBJ1-1
CSVGSNRVAFF
TGCAGCGTTGGCTCTAACAGGGTTGCATTCTTT
>TRBV6-2/TRBV6-3|.|.|TRBJ2-7
CASSYVSNEQYF
TGTGCCAGCAGTTACGTCAGTAACGAGCAGTACTTC
>TRBV28|.|many|TRBJ1-4
CASSLPTGTNTNEKLFF
TGTGCCAGCAGTTTACCCACAGGGACTAACACTAATGAAAAACTGTTTTTT
>TRBV29-1|.|few|TRBJ1-2
CSVITSGYGYTF
TGCAGCGTTATCACTTCGGGCTATGGCTACACCTTC
>TRBV10-3|TRBD1|few|TRBJ1-4
CAISEGRGSEKLFF
TGTGCCATCAGTGAAGGCAGGGGGAGTGAAAAACTGTTTTTT
>TRBV29-1|TRBD2|many|TRBJ2-5
CSVGLAGGIAETQYF
TGCAGCGTGGGGCTGGCGGGAGGAATTGCTGAGACCCAGTACTTC
>TRBV20-1|.|.|TRBJ1-1
CSAKSSRPENTEAFF
TGCAGTGCTAAATCGTCGAGGCCAGAGAACACTGAAGCTTTCTTT
>TRBV29-1|.|few|TRBJ2-2
CSVFGDGNTGELFF
TGCAGCGTTTTTGGGGACGGGAACACCGGGGAGCTGTTTTTT
>TRBV4-1|.|.|TRBJ1-1
CASSQLAGANTEAFF
TGCGCCAGCAGCCAGTTAGCAGGGGCGAACACTGAAGCTTTCTTT
>TRBV5-4|.|few|TRBJ2-7
CASGQGTSYEQYF
TGTGCCAGCGGGCAGGGGACTTCCTACGAGCAGTACTTC
>TRBV11-2|TRBD1|many|TRBJ1-1
CASSSWTGAEAFF
TGTGCCAGCAGCTCGTGGACAGGGGCTGAAGCTTTCTTT
>TRBV19|.|.|TRBJ1-1
CASSIIVGNTEAFF
TGTGCCAGTAGTATTATCGTGGGGAACACTGAAGCTTTCTTT
>TRBV5-1|TRBD1|few|TRBJ2-3
CASSSRTGAGTDTQYF
TGCGCCAGCAGCTCACGGACAGGCGCAGGTACAGATACGCAGTATTTT
>TRBV7-9|.|many|TRBJ2-2
CASSFDTPGELFF
TGTGCCAGCAGCTTCGACACCCCCGGGGAGCTGTTTTTT
>TRBV28|TRBD1|many|TRBJ1-2
CASSLGTAFRSYGYTF
TGTGCCAGCAGTTTGGGGACAGCCTTTAGATCCTATGGCTACACCTTC
>TRBV7-9|.|few|TRBJ2-7
CASSPGGSYSYEQYF
TGTGCCAGCAGCCCTGGGGGGTCATACTCCTACGAGCAGTACTTC
>TRBV30|TRBD2|few|TRBJ2-1
CAWSAYGGESSYNEQFF
TGTGCCTGGAGTGCCTATGGGGGGGAGAGCTCCTACAATGAGCAGTTCTTC
>TRBV29-1|TRBD1|.|TRBJ1-3
CSVTGTGVVSGNTIYF
TGCAGCGTCACCGGGACAGGGGTCGTCTCTGGAAACACCATATATTTT
>TRBV12-3/TRBV12-4|TRBD1|many|TRBJ2-5
CASSLQGQGWKTQYF
TGTGCCAGCAGCCTTCAGGGACAGGGGTGGAAGACCCAGTACTTC
>TRBV6-1|TRBD1|many|TRBJ1-1
CASSEATGGTEAFF
TGTGCCAGCAGTGAAGCCACAGGGGGCACTGAAGCTTTCTTT
>TRBV7-9|TRBD2|.|TRBJ2-2
CASSATSGRANTGELFF
TGTGCCAGCAGCGCGACTAGCGGGAGGGCGAACACCGGGGAGCTGTTTTTT
>TRBV24-1|TRBD2|many|TRBJ2-2
CATSDRDYSNTGELFF
TGTGCCACCAGTGATCGGGACTACTCGAACACCGGGGAGCTGTTTTTT